What follows are 25 T cell receptor beta chains derived from one specimen sequenced in a study of blood T cell repertoires in COVID-19. Only in-frame clones appear in the TCRdb table, and some are missing; sequencing was by immunoSEQ multiplex PCR. Of about 180,000 clones listed, around 80% were seen once; the top ten hold 6.5% to 8%. Sequencing used peripheral blood. The origin of the receptors is a man aged 70-80 years with active or convalescent COVID-19.

This chain connects TRBV10-3 to TRBJ2-7; D is undetermined. Trimming left V 0 bases short and J 3 bases short, with 15 bases between. From germline, CDR1 is ENHRY and CDR2 SYGVKD. This CDR3 spans 16 amino acids. CDR3 sequence (DNA): TGTGCCATCAGTGAGTCGAGCCATGGTGGTGGCTACGAGCAGTACTTC. It yields the protein CAISESSHGGGYEQYF.

The rearrangement links TRBV7-3 to TRBJ2-1; TRBD2 matches 7 bases. The ends lost 8 bases at V and 0 bases at J; junction bases unmatched: 10. The CDR3 is 16 residues long. Germline V gene lookup returns CDR1 SGHTA and CDR2 FQGTGA. CDR3: CASGRGGSDSYNEQFF. The CDR3 DNA reads TGTGCCAGCGGTAGGGGCGGGAGTGACTCCTACAATGAGCAGTTCTTC.

V is TRBV7-9 and J is TRBJ1-1; D ambiguous. The germline gives CDR1 SEHNR, CDR2 FQNEAQ (reference sequence). The CDR3 sequence is 13 residues long. The V end was cut by 4 bases, the J end by 2 bases, with 8 bases between. The CDR3 region is CASSSQANTEAFF. The CDR3 DNA follows: TGTGCCAGCAGCTCTCAGGCCAACACTGAAGCTTTCTTT.

This chain joins TRBV2 and TRBJ1-2; 9 nucleotides agree with TRBD1. The CDR3 covers 15 residues. Germline CDR1 reads SNHLY; CDR2 reads FYNNEI. V dropped 6 bases and J dropped 4; count of bases not matched to a gene: 9. In DNA, the CDR3 is TGTGCCAGCAGCGCCCGACAGGGGGATTTCTATGGCTACACCTTC. This sequence encodes CASSARQGDFYGYTF.

A few counts support this clone. CDR3 sequence (DNA): TGTGCCAGCAGTCCCCTAGCGAGGTCCTACGAGCAGTACTTC. Protein product: CASSPLARSYEQYF. This chain uses TRBV2 with TRBJ2-7; a possible D gene is TRBD2 (6 bases). CDR3 length equals 14 residues. Trimming shortened V by 5 bases and J by 1 base, and 12 bases separated the two germline ends. Per germline, CDR1 SNHLY and CDR2 FYNNEI.

The chain uses TRBV29-1 and TRBJ2-5; TRBD1 matches at 7 bases. V lost 7 bases to trimming and J lost 4 bases; unmatched junction nucleotides: 6. The germline V gene encodes CDR1 SQVTM and CDR2 ANQGSEA. The CDR3 is 12 residues long. CDR3 in amino acids: CSGQGTGETQYF. CDR3 bases: TGCAGCGGACAGGGAACGGGAGAGACCCAGTACTTC.

The sample holds one count of this clone. The gene calls are TRBV7-2 and TRBJ1-1, with TRBD1 identical over 7 bases. This CDR3 comprises 14 residues. Trimming removed 3 bases from V and 1 base from J; junction bases left unmatched: 2. The germline CDR1 and CDR2 sequences are SGHTA and FQGNSA. The CDR3 is CASSLTGSNTEAFF. Written as DNA, the CDR3 is TGTGCCAGCAGCTTGACAGGGTCGAACACTGAAGCTTTCTTT.

There are a few counts of this clone. The genes are TRBV15 and TRBJ2-2; 9 nucleotides agree with TRBD2. The V gene end was trimmed by 0 bases and the J gene end by 6 bases; junction bases not matched to a gene: 8. Germline V lookup: CDR1 LNHNV, CDR2 YYDKDF (reference sequence). There are 17 residues in the CDR3. CDR3 bases: TGTGCCACCAGCAGAGAGCGGGGGGGCGGGGCGTCCGGGGAGCTGTTTTTT. Protein sequence: CATSRERGGGASGELFF.

Concerning this clone: The same CDR3 arises from other DNA sequences in this sample as well. This rearrangement joins TRBV6-2 or TRBV6-3 to TRBJ1-5, with a possible D match to TRBD1 (6 bases). V dropped 4 bases and J dropped 2 bases, with 9 bases sitting between them. CDR1 MNHEY and CDR2 SVGEGT come from the germline V gene. The CDR3 is 14 amino acids. This CDR3 reads CASSLQGGNQPQHF. The CDR3 DNA reads as TGTGCCAGCAGTTTACAGGGTGGCAATCAGCCCCAGCATTTT.

The chain couples TRBV2 to TRBJ2-5, with TRBD1 matching 8 bases. CDR3 size: 14 residues. The germline V gene encodes CDR1 SNHLY and CDR2 FYNNEI. V was pared by 6 bases and J by 1 base, with 4 bases of the junction left unmatched. CDR3 sequence reads: CASRYGQGQETQYF. CDR3 DNA sequence: TGTGCCAGCAGGTACGGACAGGGCCAAGAGACCCAGTACTTC.

This chain connects TRBV2 to TRBJ2-3, with a possible D match to TRBD2 (5 bases). In germline, CDR1 is SNHLY, CDR2 FYNNEI. CDR3 length: 15 amino acids. V was shortened by 0 bases and J by 3 bases, with 10 bases between the two germline ends. CDR3 bases: TGTGCCAGCAGTGAAGCGTTAAGCGGAACAGATACGCAGTATTTT. Encoded protein: CASSEALSGTDTQYF.

The rearrangement links TRBV5-4 to TRBJ1-1; the D is unclear. The V gene's germline CDR1 is SGHNT and CDR2 YYREEE (reference sequence). The CDR3 covers 12 residues. The V end was cut by 9 bases, the J end by 2 bases, with 11 bases between. CDR3 sequence reads: CAISQQNTEAFF. In nucleotides, the CDR3 is TGTGCCATCTCACAGCAAAACACTGAAGCTTTCTTT.

This clone turned up a few times. The chain has TRBV7-9 and TRBJ2-1; 8 bases are a match to TRBD1. The CDR3 is 15 amino acids. CDR1 and CDR2 (germline): SEHNR, FQNEAQ (reference sequence). The V segment lost 1 base and the J segment 9 bases; nucleotides outside the gene matches: 8. CDR3 protein: CASSLEGRGRLEQFF. The CDR3 DNA reads TGTGCCAGCAGCTTAGAGGGCAGGGGGCGCCTTGAGCAGTTCTTC. The whole variable domain, filled in from reference TRBV7-9 and TRBJ2-1, reads DTGVSQNPRHKITKRGQNVTFRCDPISEHNRLYWYRQTLGQGPEFLTYFQNEAQLEKSRLLSDRFSAERPKGSFSTLEIQRTEQGDSAMYLCASSLEGRGRLEQFFGPGTRLTVL.

The chain carries TRBV21-1 and TRBJ2-7; TRBD1 is taken as the D call from the table, unchecked against the DNA. TRBV21-1 constitutes a pseudogene. This CDR3 is built from 13 residues. CDR3 protein: CASSKTGPYEQYF. The CDR3 DNA reads TGTGCCAGCAGCAAAACAGGGCCTTACGAGCAGTACTTC.

The rearrangement joins TRBV5-1 to TRBJ1-3, with 7 bases identical to TRBD1. Germline CDR1 reads SGHRS; CDR2 reads YFSETQ. The CDR3 has 15 amino acids. The V and J ends lost 3 bases and 0 bases, in that order; junction bases with no gene match: 3. CDR3 DNA sequence: TGCGCCAGCAGCTCCGGACAGGCCTCTGGAAACACCATATATTTT. It is translated as CASSSGQASGNTIYF.

The chain joins TRBV29-1 to TRBJ2-7, with TRBD1 matching 7 bases. This CDR3 region has 14 residues. V shed 6 bases, J shed 3 bases, and the junction held 11 bases outside the gene matches. Germline V gives CDR1 SQVTM, CDR2 ANQGSEA. As DNA, the CDR3 is TGCAGCGTAGTCCCGACAGGGTTGGTCTACGAGCAGTACTTC. Amino acid sequence: CSVVPTGLVYEQYF.

This clone was found once. CDR3 DNA: TGTGCCACCAGCAGAGATCCGGGGAGCCCGGCAGGCTACACCTTC. This encodes CATSRDPGSPAGYTF. V and J are TRBV15 and TRBJ1-2; D remains ambiguous. This CDR3 has 15 amino acids. CDR1 is LNHNV, CDR2 YYDKDF, per germline (reference sequence). Trimming removed 0 bases at V and 8 bases at J, with 16 bases between.

This clone appeared once. J is TRBJ1-2 and V is TRBV21-1. TRBV21-1 is recorded as a pseudogene. CDR3 length: 14 amino acids. Written as DNA, the CDR3 is TGTGCCAGCAGCAAAGTAGGGCAGGAGGGGAACTACACCTTC. Its translation: CASSKVGQEGNYTF.

In its sample, this clone was seen a few times. J is TRBJ2-2 and V is TRBV18; D is perhaps TRBD1 (6 bases). V was clipped by 5 bases and J by 3 bases, with 10 bases between them. CDR1 is KGHSH, CDR2 LQKENI, per germline. CDR3 length: 14 amino acids. The CDR3 reads CASSKNRDTGELFF. The CDR3 nucleotides read TGTGCCAGCTCAAAAAACAGGGACACCGGGGAGCTGTTTTTT.

This CDR3 reads CASSDLGGGGYTF. DNA for the CDR3: TGTGCCAGCAGTGACTTAGGTGGAGGTGGCTACACCTTC. The chain combines TRBV2 with TRBJ1-2, with D unclear. V was trimmed by 3 bases and J by 7 bases, leaving 12 bases between them. From germline, CDR1 is SNHLY and CDR2 FYNNEI. This CDR3 comprises 13 residues.

Only one count was recorded for this clone. The chain employs TRBV3-1 (or the pseudogene TRBV3-2) and TRBJ2-7, with 8 bases fitting TRBD1. CDR3 length: 15 amino acids. Germline CDR1 and CDR2: LGHDT and YNNKEL (reference sequence). Trimming at V came to 0 bases and at J to 6 bases, leaving 7 bases not matched to a gene. The CDR3 region has the DNA TGTGCCAGCAGCCAAGATCAGGGGGCGATGGGCGAGCAGTACTTC. Translated: CASSQDQGAMGEQYF.

The chain carries TRBV7-2 and TRBJ2-3; the match to TRBD2 covers 9 bases. CDR3 length equals 14 residues. The germline CDR1 and CDR2 sequences are SGHTA and FQGNSA. J was trimmed by 4 bases and V by 6 bases; bases with no gene match: 5. The CDR3 region has the DNA TGTGCCAGCAGGAGTAGCGGGGGACCAGATACGCAGTATTTT. Amino acid sequence: CASRSSGGPDTQYF.

The chain's CDR3 is CATRKTRTGQQETQYF. The DNA for the CDR3 is TGCGCCACGAGAAAAACCCGGACCGGACAGCAAGAGACCCAGTACTTC. This sequence joins TRBV10-2 and TRBJ2-5, with TRBD1 as a possible D gene (6 bases). CDR3 length: 16 residues. The V and J ends lost 10 bases and 2 bases respectively, with 23 bases between them. Germline CDR1 reads WSHSY; CDR2 reads SAAADI.

The chain links TRBV5-4 to TRBJ2-7, with a tentative D call TRBD1 (5 bases). The germline V and J ends were trimmed by 4 bases and 5 bases, with 10 bases remaining between them. CDR3 length: 12 residues. Germline lookup yields CDR1 SGHNT and CDR2 YYREEE (reference sequence). The CDR3 DNA reads as TGTGCCAGCAGCCAGGACAACCACGAGCAGTACTTC. Translating it yields CASSQDNHEQYF.

This clone was seen a few times. This chain uses TRBV20-1 with TRBJ1-2; D gene uncertain. CDR3 size: 12 residues. Trimming stripped 3 bases from V and 3 bases from J, with 8 bases between. Germline-derived CDR1 and CDR2 are DFQATT and SNEGSKA (reference sequence). In nucleotides, the CDR3 is TGCAGTGCTAGTTCCAGGTACTATGGCTACACCTTC. Residues: CSASSRYYGYTF.